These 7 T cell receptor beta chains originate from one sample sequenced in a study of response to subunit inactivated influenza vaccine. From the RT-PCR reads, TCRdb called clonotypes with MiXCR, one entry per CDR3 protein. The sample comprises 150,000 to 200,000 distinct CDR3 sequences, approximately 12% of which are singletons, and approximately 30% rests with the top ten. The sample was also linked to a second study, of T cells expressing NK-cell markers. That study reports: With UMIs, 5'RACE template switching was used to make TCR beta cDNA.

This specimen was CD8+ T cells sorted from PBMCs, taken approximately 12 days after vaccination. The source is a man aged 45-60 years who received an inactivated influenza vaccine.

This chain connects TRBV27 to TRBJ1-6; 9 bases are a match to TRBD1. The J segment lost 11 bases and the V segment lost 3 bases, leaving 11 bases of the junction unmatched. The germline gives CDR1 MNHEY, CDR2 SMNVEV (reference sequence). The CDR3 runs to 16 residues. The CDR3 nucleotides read TGTGCCAGCAGTTTCCGATCTGGACAGGGGTTCGCACCCCTCCACTTT. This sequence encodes CASSFRSGQGFAPLHF.

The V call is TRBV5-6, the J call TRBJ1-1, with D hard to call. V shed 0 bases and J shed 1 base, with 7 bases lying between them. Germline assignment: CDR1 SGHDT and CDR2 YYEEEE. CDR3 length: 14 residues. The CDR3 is CASSLVTPNTEAFF. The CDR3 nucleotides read TGTGCCAGCAGCTTGGTAACACCGAACACTGAAGCTTTCTTT. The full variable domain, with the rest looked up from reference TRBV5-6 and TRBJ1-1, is DAGVTQSPTHLIKTRGQQVTLRCSPKSGHDTVSWYQQALGQGPQFIFQYYEEEERQRGNFPDRFSGHQFPNYSSELNVNALLLGDSALYLCASSLVTPNTEAFFGQGTRLTVV.

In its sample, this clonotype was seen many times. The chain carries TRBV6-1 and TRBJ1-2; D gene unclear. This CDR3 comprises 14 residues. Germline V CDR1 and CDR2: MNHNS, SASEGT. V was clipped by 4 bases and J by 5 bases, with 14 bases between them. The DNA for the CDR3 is TGTGCCAGCAGTGCCCCTCCGGCAGTGTATGGCTACACCTTC. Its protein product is CASSAPPAVYGYTF.

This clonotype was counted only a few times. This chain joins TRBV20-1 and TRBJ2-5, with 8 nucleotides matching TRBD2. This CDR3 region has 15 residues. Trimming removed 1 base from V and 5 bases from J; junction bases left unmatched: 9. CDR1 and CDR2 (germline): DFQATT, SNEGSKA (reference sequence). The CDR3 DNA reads TGCAGTGCTAGAGTCAACCGGGAGGGCCGGGAGACCCAGTACTTC. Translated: CSARVNREGRETQYF.

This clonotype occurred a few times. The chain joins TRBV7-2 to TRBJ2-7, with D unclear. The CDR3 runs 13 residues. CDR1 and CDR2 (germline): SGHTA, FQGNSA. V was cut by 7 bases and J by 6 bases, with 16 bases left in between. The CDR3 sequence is CASTLQPLSEQYF. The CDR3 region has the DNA TGTGCCAGCACCCTACAACCACTCAGCGAGCAGTACTTC.

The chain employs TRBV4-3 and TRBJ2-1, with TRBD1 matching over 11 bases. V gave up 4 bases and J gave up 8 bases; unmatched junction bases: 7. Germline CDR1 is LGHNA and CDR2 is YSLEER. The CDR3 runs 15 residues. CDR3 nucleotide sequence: TGCGCCAGCAGCCTCGGACAGGGGGCTCTCGATGAGCAGTTCTTC. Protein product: CASSLGQGALDEQFF.

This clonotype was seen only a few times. The CDR3: CSAPRSGNTEAFF. Here the CDR3 DNA reads TGCAGTGCTCCCAGGAGTGGGAACACTGAAGCTTTCTTT. The rearrangement links TRBV20-1 to TRBJ1-1; D remains unclear. CDR1 is DFQATT and CDR2 is SNEGSKA in the germline V gene (reference sequence). The CDR3 loop spans 13 amino acids. V dropped 5 bases and J dropped 1 base, with 11 bases sitting between them.